What follows are 14 T cell receptor beta chains derived from one specimen sequenced in a study of blood T cell repertoires in COVID-19. The method was immunoSEQ multiplex PCR; TCRdb's version includes in-frame clones alone and lacks a portion of them. The sample has about 280,000 clones, approximately 78% seen once. Sequencing was done on a sample of PBMCs or T cells enriched from blood (not recorded which). The source of these receptors is a man between 35 and 55 years old who had been exposed to COVID-19.

The chain has TRBV20-1 and TRBJ2-6; no reliable D call. The germline V gene has CDR1 DFQATT and CDR2 SNEGSKA (reference sequence). Trimming stripped 3 bases from V and 2 bases from J, with 11 bases between. This CDR3 is 15 amino acids long. The CDR3 spells CSASSPGTGANVLTF. The DNA of the CDR3 is TGCAGTGCTAGTTCTCCAGGTACTGGGGCCAACGTCCTGACTTTC.

This chain links TRBV5-1 with TRBJ2-5, with D unclear. Germline V gene lookup returns CDR1 SGHRS and CDR2 YFSETQ. The CDR3 is 11 amino acids. The germline V and J ends were trimmed by 1 base and 13 bases, with 11 bases remaining between them. The CDR3 here is CASSLSSERYF. The CDR3 DNA follows: TGCGCCAGCAGCTTGTCCTCCGAGCGGTACTTC.

The chain joins TRBV10-3 to TRBJ2-7; D gene ambiguous. Per the germline V gene, CDR1 is ENHRY and CDR2 is SYGVKD. The CDR3 has 11 amino acids. V was clipped by 10 bases and J by 3 bases, with 10 bases between them. The CDR3 DNA follows: TGTGCCACCCAATCTAGCTACGAGCAGTACTTC. Its protein product is CATQSSYEQYF.

The chain links TRBV6-6 to TRBJ2-2, with 10 positions matching TRBD1. This CDR3 has 14 amino acids. CDR1 and CDR2 (germline): MNHNY, SVGAGI (reference sequence). Trimming removed 8 bases from V and 5 bases from J; junction bases left unmatched: 5. The CDR3 region is CASPRQGATGELFF. The CDR3 nucleotides are TGTGCCAGCCCTAGACAGGGGGCGACCGGGGAGCTGTTTTTT.

On this clone: Its ends do not fully match the called genes, so a read error is possible. The chain joins TRBV7-7 to TRBJ2-5, with D tentatively TRBD2 (6 bases). From germline, CDR1 is SSHAT and CDR2 FNYEAQ (reference sequence). This CDR3 spans 13 amino acids. CDR3 DNA sequence: TGTGCTAGCAGCCCTCGGGGGAGAGAGACCCAGTACTTC. Translated: CASSPRGRETQYF. The full variable domain, rest sourced from reference TRBV7-7 and TRBJ2-5, is GAGVSQSPRYKVTKRGQDVTLRCDPISSHATLYWYQQALGQGPEFLTYFNYEAQPDKSGLPSDRFSAERPEGSISTLTIQRTEQRDSAMYRCASSPRGRETQYFGPGTRLLVL.

The chain has TRBV3-1 (or the pseudogene TRBV3-2) and TRBJ1-5; the D gene is possibly TRBD1 (6 bases). This CDR3 spans 12 amino acids. CDR1 LGHDT and CDR2 YNNKEL come from the germline V gene (reference sequence). Trimming shortened V by 5 bases and J by 5 bases, and 7 bases separated the two germline ends. The chain's CDR3 is CASSWTDQPQHF. CDR3 nucleotides: TGTGCCAGCAGCTGGACAGATCAGCCCCAGCATTTT.

V and J are TRBV3-1 (or the pseudogene TRBV3-2) and TRBJ2-4; 13 bases are a match to TRBD2. The V gene end was trimmed by 1 base and the J gene end by 9 bases; junction bases not matched to a gene: 6. Germline assignment: CDR1 LGHDT and CDR2 YNNKEL (reference sequence). CDR3 length equals 16 residues. DNA for the CDR3: TGTGCCAGCAGCCAAGGGACTAGCGGGAGCGGCGGCATTCAGTACTTC. Amino acids: CASSQGTSGSGGIQYF.

The V call is TRBV2, the J call TRBJ1-2; no clear D gene. Germline CDR1 is SNHLY and CDR2 is FYNNEI. Trimming removed 1 base at V and 4 bases at J, with 7 bases between. This CDR3 is built from 13 residues. DNA of the CDR3: TGTGCCAGCAGTGAAGGAGGGCTCTATGGCTACACCTTC. Encoded protein: CASSEGGLYGYTF.

V gene TRBV28 combines with J gene TRBJ2-1; 9 bases agree with TRBD2. The length of the CDR3 is 13 residues. CDR1 is MDHEN and CDR2 is SYDVKM in the germline V gene. V was pared by 7 bases and J by 10 bases, with 8 bases of the junction left unmatched. The CDR3: CASMLREGLEQFF. The DNA for the CDR3 is TGTGCCAGCATGTTGCGGGAGGGTCTGGAGCAGTTCTTC.

The chain is built from TRBV5-1 and TRBJ2-6, with 7 bases that match TRBD2. The ends lost 4 bases at V and 0 bases at J; junction bases unmatched: 7. This CDR3 is built from 17 residues. Per the germline V gene, CDR1 is SGHRS and CDR2 is YFSETQ. This CDR3 reads CASSPRAGDSGANVLTF. Here the CDR3 DNA reads TGCGCCAGCAGCCCCCGGGCGGGAGACTCTGGGGCCAACGTCCTGACTTTC.

The chain links TRBV10-1 to TRBJ2-7; 9 bases match TRBD1. V lost 2 bases and J lost 3; bases outside the gene matches: 2. In germline, CDR1 is WNHNN, CDR2 SYGVQD (reference sequence). The CDR3 has 14 residues. The CDR3 sequence: CASSEGTGRYEQYF. In DNA, the CDR3 is TGCGCCAGCAGTGAGGGGACAGGGCGCTACGAGCAGTACTTC.

This chain uses TRBV2 with TRBJ2-3; 10 positions agree with TRBD2. Germline CDR1 reads SNHLY; CDR2 reads FYNNEI. The V gene end was trimmed by 8 bases and the J gene end by 0 bases; junction bases not matched to a gene: 8. This CDR3 is 16 amino acids long. The CDR3 spells CASEWTSGPSTDTQYF. The CDR3 DNA reads TGTGCCAGCGAATGGACTAGCGGTCCTAGCACAGATACGCAGTATTTT.

J is TRBJ2-3 and V is TRBV6-5, with unresolved D. CDR3 length: 15 residues. Germline lookup yields CDR1 MNHEY and CDR2 SVGAGI. V lost 2 bases to trimming and J lost 0 bases, with 9 bases between them. In DNA, the CDR3 is TGTGCCAGCAGTTACGCGGCACTAAGCACAGATACGCAGTATTTT. This encodes CASSYAALSTDTQYF.

This rearrangement joins TRBV12-3 or TRBV12-4 to TRBJ2-2; D remains unclear. The CDR3 contains 12 residues. V gave up 3 bases and J gave up 6 bases, with 5 bases separating them. The CDR3 protein is CASSFEAGELFF. The CDR3 region has the DNA TGTGCCAGCAGTTTTGAGGCCGGGGAGCTGTTTTTT.